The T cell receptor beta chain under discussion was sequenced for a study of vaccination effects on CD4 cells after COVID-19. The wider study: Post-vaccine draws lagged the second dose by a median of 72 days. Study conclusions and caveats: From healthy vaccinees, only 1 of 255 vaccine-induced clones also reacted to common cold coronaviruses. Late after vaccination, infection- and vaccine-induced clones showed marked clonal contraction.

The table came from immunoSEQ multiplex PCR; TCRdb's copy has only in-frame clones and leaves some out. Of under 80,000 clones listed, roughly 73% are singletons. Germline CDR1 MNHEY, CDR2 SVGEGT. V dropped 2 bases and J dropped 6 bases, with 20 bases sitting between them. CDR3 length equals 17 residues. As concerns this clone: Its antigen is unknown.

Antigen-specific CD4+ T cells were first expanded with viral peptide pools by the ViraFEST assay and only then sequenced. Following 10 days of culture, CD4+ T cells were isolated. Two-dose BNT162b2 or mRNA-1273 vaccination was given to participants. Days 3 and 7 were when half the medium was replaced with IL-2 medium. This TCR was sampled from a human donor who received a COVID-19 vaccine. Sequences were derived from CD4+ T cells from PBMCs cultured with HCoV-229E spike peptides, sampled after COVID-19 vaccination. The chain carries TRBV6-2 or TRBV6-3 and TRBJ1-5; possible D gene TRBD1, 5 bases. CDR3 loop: CASSYPTTGGIGQPQHF. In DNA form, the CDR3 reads TGTGCCAGCAGTTACCCCACGACGGGGGGGATAGGTCAGCCCCAGCATTTT.